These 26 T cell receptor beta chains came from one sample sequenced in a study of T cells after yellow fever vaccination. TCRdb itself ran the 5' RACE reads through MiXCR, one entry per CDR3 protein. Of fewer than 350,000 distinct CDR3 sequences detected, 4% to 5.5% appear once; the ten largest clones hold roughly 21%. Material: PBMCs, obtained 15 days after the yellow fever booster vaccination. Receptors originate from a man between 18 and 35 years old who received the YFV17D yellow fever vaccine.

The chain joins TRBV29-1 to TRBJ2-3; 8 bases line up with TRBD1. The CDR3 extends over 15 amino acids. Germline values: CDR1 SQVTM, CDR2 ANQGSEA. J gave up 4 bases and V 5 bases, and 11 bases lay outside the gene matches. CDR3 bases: TGCAGCGTTTCCACCGGGACAGGAAGGCCAGATACGCAGTATTTT. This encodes CSVSTGTGRPDTQYF.

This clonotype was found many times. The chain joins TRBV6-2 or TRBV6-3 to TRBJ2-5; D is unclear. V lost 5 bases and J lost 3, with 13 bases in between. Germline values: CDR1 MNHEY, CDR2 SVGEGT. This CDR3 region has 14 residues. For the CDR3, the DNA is TGTGCCAGCAGTGCTGAGACTGGGGAAGAGACCCAGTACTTC. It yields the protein CASSAETGEETQYF.

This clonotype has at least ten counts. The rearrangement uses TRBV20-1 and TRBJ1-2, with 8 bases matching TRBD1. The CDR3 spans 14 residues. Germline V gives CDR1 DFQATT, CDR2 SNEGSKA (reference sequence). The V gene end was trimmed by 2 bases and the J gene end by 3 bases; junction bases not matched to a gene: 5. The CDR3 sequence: CSARLDRADYGYTF. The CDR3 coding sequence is TGCAGTGCTAGACTGGACAGGGCCGACTATGGCTACACCTTC.

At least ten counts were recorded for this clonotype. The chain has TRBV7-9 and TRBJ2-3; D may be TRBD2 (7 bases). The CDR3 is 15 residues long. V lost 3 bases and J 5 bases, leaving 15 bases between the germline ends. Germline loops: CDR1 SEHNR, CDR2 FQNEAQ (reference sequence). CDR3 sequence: CASSFWGGRGDTQYF. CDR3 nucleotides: TGTGCCAGCAGCTTTTGGGGGGGCCGAGGAGATACGCAGTATTTT.

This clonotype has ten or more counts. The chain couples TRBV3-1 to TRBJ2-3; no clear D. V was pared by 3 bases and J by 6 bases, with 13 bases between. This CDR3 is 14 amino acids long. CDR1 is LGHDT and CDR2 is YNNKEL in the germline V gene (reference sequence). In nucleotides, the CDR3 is TGTGCCAGCAGCCAGCGGAGCAGCTTCGATACGCAGTATTTT. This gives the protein CASSQRSSFDTQYF.

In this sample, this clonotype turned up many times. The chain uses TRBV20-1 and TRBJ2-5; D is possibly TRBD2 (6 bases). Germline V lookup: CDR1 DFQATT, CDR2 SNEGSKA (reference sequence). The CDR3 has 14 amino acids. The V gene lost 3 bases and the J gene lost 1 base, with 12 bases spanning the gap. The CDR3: CSASKEGPQETQYF. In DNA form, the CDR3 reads TGCAGTGCTAGTAAGGAGGGACCCCAAGAGACCCAGTACTTC.

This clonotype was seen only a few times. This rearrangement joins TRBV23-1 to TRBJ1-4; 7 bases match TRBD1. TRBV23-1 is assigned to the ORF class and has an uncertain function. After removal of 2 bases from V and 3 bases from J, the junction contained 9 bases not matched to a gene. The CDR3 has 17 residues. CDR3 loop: CASSQPFWTGSNEKLFF. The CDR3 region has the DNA TGCGCCAGCAGTCAACCTTTTTGGACAGGCTCTAATGAAAAACTGTTTTTT.

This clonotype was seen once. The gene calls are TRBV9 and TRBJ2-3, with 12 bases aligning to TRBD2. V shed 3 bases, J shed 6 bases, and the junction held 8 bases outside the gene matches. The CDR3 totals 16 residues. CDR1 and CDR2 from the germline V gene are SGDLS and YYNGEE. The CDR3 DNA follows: TGTGCCAGCAGCGCGGTACTAGCGGGGGGCCAGGATACGCAGTATTTT. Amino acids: CASSAVLAGGQDTQYF. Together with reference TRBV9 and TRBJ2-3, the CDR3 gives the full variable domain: DSGVTQTPKHLITATGQRVTLRCSPRSGDLSVYWYQQSLDQGLQFLIQYYNGEERAKGNILERFSAQQFPDLHSELNLSSLELGDSALYFCASSAVLAGGQDTQYFGPGTRLTVL.

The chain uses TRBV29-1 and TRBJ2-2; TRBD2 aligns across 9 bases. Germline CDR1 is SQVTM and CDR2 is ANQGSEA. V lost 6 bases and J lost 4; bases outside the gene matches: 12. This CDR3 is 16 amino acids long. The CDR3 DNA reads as TGCAGCGTGGGCCTAGCGGGGAGAGTGGGCACCGGGGAGCTGTTTTTT. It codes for CSVGLAGRVGTGELFF.

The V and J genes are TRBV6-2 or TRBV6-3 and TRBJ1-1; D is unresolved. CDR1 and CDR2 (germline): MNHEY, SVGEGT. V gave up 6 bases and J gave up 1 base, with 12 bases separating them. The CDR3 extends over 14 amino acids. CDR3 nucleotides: TGTGCCAGCAGCTACCCACGCACGAACACTGAAGCTTTCTTT. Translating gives CASSYPRTNTEAFF.

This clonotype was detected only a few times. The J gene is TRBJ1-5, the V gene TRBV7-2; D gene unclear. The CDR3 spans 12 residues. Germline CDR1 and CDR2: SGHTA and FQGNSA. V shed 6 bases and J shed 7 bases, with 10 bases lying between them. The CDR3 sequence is CASRLGFQPQHF. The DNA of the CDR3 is TGTGCCAGCAGATTGGGTTTCCAGCCCCAGCATTTT.

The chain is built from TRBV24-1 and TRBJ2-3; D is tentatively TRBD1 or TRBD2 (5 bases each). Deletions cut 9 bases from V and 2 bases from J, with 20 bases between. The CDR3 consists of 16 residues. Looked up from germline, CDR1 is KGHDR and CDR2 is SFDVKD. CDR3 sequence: CATGASQNFLTDTQYF. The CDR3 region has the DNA TGTGCCACCGGGGCTAGCCAAAATTTCCTCACAGATACGCAGTATTTT.

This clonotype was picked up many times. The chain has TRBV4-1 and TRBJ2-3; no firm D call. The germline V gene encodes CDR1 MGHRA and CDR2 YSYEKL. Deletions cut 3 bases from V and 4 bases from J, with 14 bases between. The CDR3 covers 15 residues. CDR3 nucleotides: TGCGCCAGCAGCCAGGTGCGTAGGGAAGCAGATACGCAGTATTTT. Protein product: CASSQVRREADTQYF.

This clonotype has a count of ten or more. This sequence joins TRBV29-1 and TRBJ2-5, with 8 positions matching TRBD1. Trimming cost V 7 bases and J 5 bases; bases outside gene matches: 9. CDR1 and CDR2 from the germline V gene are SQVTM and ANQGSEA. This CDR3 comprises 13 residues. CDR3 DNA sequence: TGCAGCGCCGACTACCGGGACAGGGAGACCCAGTACTTC. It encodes CSADYRDRETQYF.

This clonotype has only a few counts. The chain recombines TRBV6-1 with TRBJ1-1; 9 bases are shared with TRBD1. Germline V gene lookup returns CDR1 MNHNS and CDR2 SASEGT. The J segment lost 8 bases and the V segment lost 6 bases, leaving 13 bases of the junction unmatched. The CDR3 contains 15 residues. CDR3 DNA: TGTGCCAGCAGCGGGGCCGGGACAGGGTTCCCAGAAGCTTTCTTT. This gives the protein CASSGAGTGFPEAFF.

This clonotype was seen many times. The DNA of the CDR3 is TGTGCCACCGGACGGACAGTAGCCAAAAACATTCAGTACTTC. Its translation: CATGRTVAKNIQYF. V is TRBV6-1 and J is TRBJ2-4; D is perhaps TRBD1 (6 bases). Trimming shortened V by 10 bases and J by 0 bases, and 13 bases separated the two germline ends. This CDR3 contains 14 residues. The germline V gene has CDR1 MNHNS and CDR2 SASEGT.

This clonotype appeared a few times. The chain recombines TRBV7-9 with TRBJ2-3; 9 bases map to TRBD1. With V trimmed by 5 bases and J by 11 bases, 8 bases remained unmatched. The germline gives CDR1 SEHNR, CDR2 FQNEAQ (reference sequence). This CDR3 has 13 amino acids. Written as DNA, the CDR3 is TGTGCCAGCAGCCTCCCCGGGACAGGGTTGCAGTATTTT. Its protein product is CASSLPGTGLQYF.

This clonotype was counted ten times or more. CDR3 in amino acids: CSVDGLNTEAFF. The CDR3 nucleotides read TGCAGCGTTGACGGACTGAACACTGAAGCTTTCTTT. The chain couples TRBV29-1 to TRBJ1-1; no clear D gene. This CDR3 comprises 12 residues. Germline V gene lookup returns CDR1 SQVTM and CDR2 ANQGSEA. Trimming left V 3 bases short and J 0 bases short, with 5 bases between. Using reference TRBV29-1 and TRBJ1-1 for the parts outside the CDR3, the full variable domain is SAVISQKPSRDICQRGTSLTIQCQVDSQVTMMFWYRQQPGQSLTLIATANQGSEATYESGFVIDKFPISRPNLTFSTLTVSNMSPEDSSIYLCSVDGLNTEAFFGQGTRLTVV.

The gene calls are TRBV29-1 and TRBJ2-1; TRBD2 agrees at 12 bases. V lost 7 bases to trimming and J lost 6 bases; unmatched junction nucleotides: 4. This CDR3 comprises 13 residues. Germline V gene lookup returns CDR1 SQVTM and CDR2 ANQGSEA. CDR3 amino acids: CSATSGGPNEQFF. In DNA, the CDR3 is TGCAGCGCAACTAGCGGGGGGCCCAATGAGCAGTTCTTC.

This chain's CDR3 is CASRLGVGETQYF. CDR3 sequence (DNA): TGCGCCAGCAGGCTAGGGGTCGGAGAGACCCAGTACTTC. The chain combines TRBV5-1 with TRBJ2-5; tentative D call: TRBD1 (5 bases). Between the trimmed V and J ends, which lost 5 bases and 4 bases, there was a span of 12 bases. Germline V gives CDR1 SGHRS, CDR2 YFSETQ. This CDR3 contains 13 residues.

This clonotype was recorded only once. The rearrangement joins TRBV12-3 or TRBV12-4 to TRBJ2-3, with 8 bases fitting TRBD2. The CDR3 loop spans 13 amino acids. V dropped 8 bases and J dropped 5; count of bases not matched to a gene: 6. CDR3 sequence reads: CASGPGGGDTQYF. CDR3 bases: TGTGCCAGCGGACCGGGGGGGGGAGATACGCAGTATTTT.

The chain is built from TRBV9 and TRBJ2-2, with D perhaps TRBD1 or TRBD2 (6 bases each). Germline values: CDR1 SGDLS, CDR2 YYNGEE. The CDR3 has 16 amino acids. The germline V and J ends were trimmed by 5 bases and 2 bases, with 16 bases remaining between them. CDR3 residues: CASSPKPGANTGELFF. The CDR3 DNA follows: TGTGCCAGCAGTCCCAAGCCGGGGGCCAACACCGGGGAGCTGTTTTTT.

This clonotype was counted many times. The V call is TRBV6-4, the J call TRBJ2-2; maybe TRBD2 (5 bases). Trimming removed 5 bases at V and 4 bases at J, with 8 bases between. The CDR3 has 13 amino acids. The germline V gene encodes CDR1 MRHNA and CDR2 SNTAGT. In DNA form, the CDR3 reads TGTGCCAGCAGTCTTACTAGCACCGGGGAGCTGTTTTTT. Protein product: CASSLTSTGELFF.

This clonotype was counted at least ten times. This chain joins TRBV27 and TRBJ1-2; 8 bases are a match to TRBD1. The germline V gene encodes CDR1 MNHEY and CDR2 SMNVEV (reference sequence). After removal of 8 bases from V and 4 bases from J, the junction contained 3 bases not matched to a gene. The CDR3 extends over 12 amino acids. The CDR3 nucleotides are TGTGCCAGCGGACAGGGCGGCTATGGCTACACCTTC. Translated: CASGQGGYGYTF.

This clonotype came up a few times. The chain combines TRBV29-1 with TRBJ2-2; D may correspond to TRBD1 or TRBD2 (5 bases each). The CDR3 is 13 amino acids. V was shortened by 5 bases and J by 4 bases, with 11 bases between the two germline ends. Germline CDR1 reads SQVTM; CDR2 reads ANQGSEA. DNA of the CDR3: TGCAGCGTTATCCATGGGGGCACCGGGGAGCTGTTTTTT. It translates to CSVIHGGTGELFF.

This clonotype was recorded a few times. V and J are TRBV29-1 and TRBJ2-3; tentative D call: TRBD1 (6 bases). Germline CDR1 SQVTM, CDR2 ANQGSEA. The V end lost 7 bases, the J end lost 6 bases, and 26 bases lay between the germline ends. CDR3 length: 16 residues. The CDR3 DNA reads TGCAGCGCTACCGGGGTGGGTCAGGGGATCCCCGATACGCAGTATTTT. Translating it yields CSATGVGQGIPDTQYF.